A selection of T cell receptor beta chains follows, all from one sample in a study of blood T cells in healthy people across ages. TCRdb reprocessed the 5' RACE reads via MiXCR and lists one record per CDR3 protein. Seen here are roughly 1,800,000 distinct CDR3 sequences, 40% to 55% observed once, and the top ten hold less than 2.5%. Material for sequencing was blood. The receptor source for this set is a woman aged 40-49 years in good health. Each CDR3 is given with its conserved first and last residue. The D gene is left open where the match is weak. Expanded clones are given a class, and other clones once, few, many or no size at all.

j_call	v_call	d_call	clone_size	cdr3_nt	cdr3_aa
TRBJ1-2	TRBV12-3/TRBV12-4	NA	NA	TGTGCCAGCAGTTTTTCCTCCCAGGGGTTTAACTATGGCTACACCTTC	CASSFSSQGFNYGYTF
TRBJ1-2	TRBV4-3	NA	few	TGCGCCAGCAGCCAAGCGGCCCAGAACTATGGCTACACCTTC	CASSQAAQNYGYTF
TRBJ2-1	TRBV9	NA	few	TGTGCCAGCAGCGTAGCTGGTGGGGCCACCAGGGGTGAGCAGTTCTTC	CASSVAGGATRGEQFF
TRBJ1-2	TRBV10-3	NA	NA	TGTGCCGTCAGTGTTGGCGACGTCTACACCTTC	CAVSVGDVYTF
TRBJ2-3	TRBV29-1	NA	NA	TGCAGCGTTGACCGGGACACAGATACGCAGTATTTT	CSVDRDTDTQYF
TRBJ2-7	TRBV7-2	NA	few	TGTGCCAGCAGCTTAGGCAACAGGAGGAACGAGCAGTACTTC	CASSLGNRRNEQYF
TRBJ2-6	TRBV7-2	TRBD1	NA	TGTGCCAGCAGCTTGTTGGGGGACAGCCGTTTCTCTGGGGCCAACGTCCTGACTTTC	CASSLLGDSRFSGANVLTF
TRBJ2-3	TRBV27	TRBD2	few	TGTGCCAGCAGTGCGGGGACTAGAGCCACAGATACGCAGTATTTT	CASSAGTRATDTQYF
TRBJ2-7	TRBV20-1	NA	few	TGCAGTGCTAGACCCTTAGGGGGGGTATCCTACGAGCAGTACTTC	CSARPLGGVSYEQYF
TRBJ2-1	TRBV20-1	NA	NA	TGCAGTGCTAGAGAATGGTCTAGCCCCGGCAATGAGCAGTTCTTC	CSAREWSSPGNEQFF
TRBJ2-7	TRBV7-8	NA	NA	TGTGCCAGCAGCCGCTCAGACCGGGCCCACCAAAGCTACGAGCAGTACTTC	CASSRSDRAHQSYEQYF
TRBJ2-3	TRBV20-1	NA	NA	TGCAATGCCCCTCGAGGGGGAGTCACAGATACGCAGTATTTT	CNAPRGGVTDTQYF
TRBJ2-1	TRBV6-2/TRBV6-3	NA	many	TGTGCCAGCAGTAACTCCAATGAGCAGTTCTTC	CASSNSNEQFF
TRBJ2-1	TRBV28	NA	NA	TGTGCCAGCAGTTTTCCGCGACACAATGAGCAGTTCTTC	CASSFPRHNEQFF
TRBJ2-1	TRBV20-1	NA	NA	TGCAGTGCTGGGTCCTTGATCAGCTCCTACAATGAGCAGTTCTTC	CSAGSLISSYNEQFF
TRBJ1-4	TRBV20-1	NA	once	TGCAGTGCTAGGTACCCGGACGGTGAAAAACTGTTTTTT	CSARYPDGEKLFF
TRBJ2-5	TRBV7-8	NA	NA	TGTGCCAGCAGCTCCCGTGGGGGCGGGGGCTTTACAAAGGGGGGGACCCAGTACTTC	CASSSRGGGGFTKGGTQYF
TRBJ1-1	TRBV15	NA	NA	TGTGCCACCAGCAGAGATTCTGGGGGGAGCACTGAAGCTTTCTTT	CATSRDSGGSTEAFF
TRBJ1-1	TRBV6-5	NA	NA	TGTGCCAGCAGTGACTCGGCCCGGACTGAAGCTTTCTTT	CASSDSARTEAFF
TRBJ1-4	TRBV28	NA	NA	TGTGCCAGCAGAACGGGACCGCCAACTAATGAAAAACTGTTTTTT	CASRTGPPTNEKLFF
TRBJ1-2	TRBV5-1	TRBD1	NA	TGCGCCAGCAGCGTGGGGACAGGGGGCCTGAGCGGCTACACCTTC	CASSVGTGGLSGYTF
TRBJ2-7	TRBV20-1	NA	few	TGCAGTGCCCAGAGGGGATGGGATTCCTACGAGCAGTACTTC	CSAQRGWDSYEQYF
TRBJ2-3	TRBV5-6	NA	few	TGTGCCAGCAGCTTGGACATACTGAGCACAGATACGCAGTATTTT	CASSLDILSTDTQYF
TRBJ2-1	TRBV6-1	NA	NA	TGTGCCAGCAGCGAAGTGGGGACAAGGCGCTCCTACAATGAGCAGTTCTTC	CASSEVGTRRSYNEQFF